This TCR beta chain appears in the sequencing data of a study of blood T cell repertoires in COVID-19. V was pared by 6 bases and J by 6 bases, with 12 bases between. This CDR3 region has 12 residues. It was during active infection that Seattle patients were enrolled and then longitudinally followed. Authors' processing steps: Amplified reference gene primers provided the basis for estimating nucleated cell counts. The repertoire was sequenced with immunoSEQ multiplex PCR; TCRdb's copy has only in-frame clones and lacks some. The V and J calls and clone size were taken over from that table, and D and trimming were inferred from the DNA. Of 200,000 to 250,000 clones detected, about 81% appear once; the ten largest clones hold over 7%.

This sequence was found in a woman older than 75 with COVID-19, enrolled during active disease. This sequence joins TRBV12-3 or TRBV12-4 and TRBJ2-7; D uncertain. The sample comprised peripheral blood. CDR3 amino acids: CASSTLGGEQYF. The CDR3 DNA follows: TGTGCCAGCAGCACTCTAGGCGGCGAGCAGTACTTC.